This TCR beta chain came from a study of tumor and adjacent non-tumor tissue in lung cancer. Findings of the study overall: Significantly higher TCR diversity was found in tumor than normal lung.

RNA was extracted from bulk tissue without any cell sorting. The CDR3 extends over 14 amino acids. The germline gives CDR1 DFQATT, CDR2 SNEGSKA (reference sequence). A word on this clonotype: The antigen is unknown. One junction end disagrees with the germline gene, perhaps due to a read error.

The library came from three nested PCR rounds adapted from ARM-PCR protocols. Via MiXCR, TCRdb re-called the multiplex PCR reads, giving one row per CDR3 protein. Of approximately 100,000 distinct CDR3 sequences detected, 75% appear once; the ten largest clones hold around 37%. V is TRBV20-1 and J is TRBJ2-7; no definite D call. This TCR was recovered from a woman aged 60 to 75 with non-small cell lung cancer. The sample consisted of lung tumor tissue. The CDR3 here is CSVRVSASSYQQYF. The CDR3 DNA sequence: TGCAGTGTTAGAGTTTCAGCGAGCTCCTACCAGCAGTACTTC.